These 32 T cell receptor beta chains were sequenced from one sample in a study of blood T cell repertoires in COVID-19. Only in-frame clones appear in the TCRdb table, and some are missing; sequencing was by immunoSEQ multiplex PCR. The sample lists roughly 300,000 clones; around 85% were seen once. The sequencing input was peripheral blood. The origin of the receptors is a woman aged 25 to 39 with COVID-19, enrolled during active disease.

The V and J genes are TRBV20-1 and TRBJ2-3; weak D call: TRBD2 (5 bases). Germline CDR1 is DFQATT and CDR2 is SNEGSKA (reference sequence). The CDR3 is 11 amino acids. The V gene lost 3 bases and the J gene lost 5 bases, with 6 bases spanning the gap. CDR3 sequence (DNA): TGCAGTGCTAGTCGGGGAGATACGCAGTATTTT. It specifies CSASRGDTQYF.

This clone was recorded once. CDR3 region: CASSFDRRGGNTIYF. CDR3 nucleotide sequence: TGCGCCAGCAGCTTTGACCGGCGGGGTGGAAACACCATATATTTT. This chain joins TRBV5-1 and TRBJ1-3, with unresolved D. Trimming cost V 2 bases and J 3 bases, with 12 bases left between them. CDR3 size: 15 residues. Germline loops: CDR1 SGHRS, CDR2 YFSETQ.

The J gene is TRBJ2-5, the V gene TRBV6-2 or TRBV6-3, with D perhaps TRBD2 (5 bases). Trimming took off 0 bases at V and 5 bases at J, with 19 bases between the two ends. The CDR3 contains 17 residues. The germline V gene has CDR1 MNHEY and CDR2 SVGEGT. CDR3 protein: CASSYSKTGRLTETQYF. In DNA, the CDR3 is TGTGCCAGCAGTTACTCGAAGACGGGAAGGCTTACGGAGACCCAGTACTTC.

The CDR3 protein is CASSFRTGGHTDTQYF. DNA of the CDR3: TGTGCCAGCAGCTTTAGAACGGGGGGGCACACAGATACGCAGTATTTT. V gene TRBV11-2 combines with J gene TRBJ2-3; 8 nucleotides align to TRBD2. The junction had 7 bases not matched to a gene; V was cut back by 3 bases and J by 2 bases. This CDR3 has 16 amino acids. The germline V gene has CDR1 SGHAT and CDR2 FQNNGV.

A word on this clone: At the DNA level, this CDR3 is encoded by other sequences in the same sample as well. V and J are TRBV19 and TRBJ2-1; D remains unclear. The CDR3 has 14 amino acids. Germline V gene lookup returns CDR1 LNHDA and CDR2 SQIVND (reference sequence). V dropped 5 bases and J dropped 4 bases, with 12 bases sitting between them. CDR3 DNA sequence: TGTGCCAGTAGTTCTGGCGGCTCGTACAATGAGCAGTTCTTC. The encoded protein is CASSSGGSYNEQFF.

This clone was seen more than once but under ten times. This chain joins TRBV27 and TRBJ1-1; 7 bases fit TRBD1. The V and J ends lost 6 bases and 8 bases, in that order; junction bases with no gene match: 12. CDR1 and CDR2 from the germline V gene are MNHEY and SMNVEV (reference sequence). The length of the CDR3 is 14 residues. CDR3 sequence (DNA): TGTGCCAGCAGGGGTCAGACAGGGACGACAGAAGCTTTCTTT. Translated, it gives CASRGQTGTTEAFF.

This chain connects TRBV29-1 to TRBJ2-5, with 9 bases matching TRBD1. CDR3 length: 16 residues. After removal of 1 base from V and 7 bases from J, the junction contained 13 bases not matched to a gene. Germline CDR1 is SQVTM and CDR2 is ANQGSEA. CDR3 in amino acids: CSVEGLDRGNFVTQYF. In DNA, the CDR3 is TGCAGCGTTGAAGGATTGGACAGGGGAAATTTTGTGACCCAGTACTTC.

This clone has a single count. The same CDR3 can be traced to other DNA sequences in this sample. The chain is built from TRBV11-1 and TRBJ1-1; D unresolved. Trimming took off 5 bases at V and 2 bases at J, with 12 bases between the two ends. This CDR3 region has 14 residues. Per germline, CDR1 SGHAT and CDR2 FQDESV (reference sequence). The CDR3 is CASSLPRQNTEAFF. In DNA form, the CDR3 reads TGTGCCAGCAGCCTACCTCGACAAAACACTGAAGCTTTCTTT.

The table lists this clone with a count of one. The chain recombines TRBV9 with TRBJ1-2, with D possibly being TRBD1 (5 bases). Germline V gene lookup returns CDR1 SGDLS and CDR2 YYNGEE. Trimming stripped 4 bases from V and 7 bases from J, with 14 bases between. There are 13 residues in the CDR3. CDR3 amino acids: CASSLRVGGGYTF. As DNA, the CDR3 is TGTGCCAGCAGCCTTCGGGTGGGGGGTGGCTACACCTTC. The complete variable domain, with remaining parts taken from reference TRBV9 and TRBJ1-2, reads DSGVTQTPKHLITATGQRVTLRCSPRSGDLSVYWYQQSLDQGLQFLIQYYNGEERAKGNILERFSAQQFPDLHSELNLSSLELGDSALYFCASSLRVGGGYTFGSGTRLTVV.

The chain couples TRBV6-5 to TRBJ2-2, with 7 bases identical to TRBD1. Germline values: CDR1 MNHEY, CDR2 SVGAGI. Trimming removed 6 bases from V and 6 bases from J; junction bases left unmatched: 7. CDR3 length equals 14 residues. The chain's CDR3 is CASRKLTGPGELFF. The CDR3 nucleotides are TGTGCCAGCAGAAAATTGACAGGGCCCGGGGAGCTGTTTTTT.

V usage is TRBV30 and J usage is TRBJ2-1; TRBD2 agrees at 8 bases. The CDR3 length is 14 residues. V was clipped by 8 bases and J by 7 bases; unmatched bases: 13. The germline V gene encodes CDR1 GTSNPN and CDR2 SVGIG (reference sequence). The CDR3 nucleotides are TGTGCCCTAGAATCGATGGGCGGGGGGAATGAGCAGTTCTTC. Translation: CALESMGGGNEQFF.

The chain links TRBV5-1 to TRBJ2-1; 9 nucleotides agree with TRBD1. The germline gives CDR1 SGHRS, CDR2 YFSETQ. The CDR3 extends over 16 amino acids. V dropped 2 bases and J dropped 5; count of bases not matched to a gene: 8. CDR3 sequence reads: CASSLWGQGKDNEQFF. Here the CDR3 DNA reads TGCGCCAGCAGCTTATGGGGACAGGGTAAGGACAATGAGCAGTTCTTC.

V and J are TRBV7-9 and TRBJ2-5; the D gene is possibly TRBD1 (5 bases). CDR3 length equals 14 residues. Germline V gene data show CDR1 as SEHNR and CDR2 as FQNEAQ (reference sequence). The ends were cut back, 4 bases at V and 1 base at J, with 10 bases in the middle. CDR3 loop: CASSYLDSQETQYF. In DNA form, the CDR3 reads TGTGCCAGCAGCTACCTAGACAGCCAAGAGACCCAGTACTTC. Variable domain in full (rest from reference TRBV7-9 and TRBJ2-5): DTGVSQNPRHKITKRGQNVTFRCDPISEHNRLYWYRQTLGQGPEFLTYFQNEAQLEKSRLLSDRFSAERPKGSFSTLEIQRTEQGDSAMYLCASSYLDSQETQYFGPGTRLLVL.

Written as DNA, the CDR3 is TGTGCCACCAGCAGAGGCAACCGATTAACAGGGGCGGATGGCAATCAGCCCCAGCATTTT. Its protein product is CATSRGNRLTGADGNQPQHF. The chain uses TRBV15 and TRBJ1-5; 7 nucleotides match TRBD1. The V gene end was trimmed by 1 base and the J gene end by 2 bases; junction bases not matched to a gene: 17. CDR1 and CDR2 from the germline V gene are LNHNV and YYDKDF (reference sequence). CDR3 size: 20 residues.

The V gene is TRBV5-4, the J gene TRBJ2-5; D is possibly TRBD1 (5 bases). Trimming pared 4 bases from V and 4 bases from J, leaving 11 bases between. Germline lookup yields CDR1 SGHNT and CDR2 YYREEE (reference sequence). This CDR3 contains 13 residues. CDR3 amino acids: CASSPPQGETQYF. The CDR3 DNA reads TGTGCCAGCAGCCCCCCCCAGGGAGAGACCCAGTACTTC.

The V gene is TRBV6-2 or TRBV6-3, the J gene TRBJ2-3, with 14 bases that match TRBD2. Germline lookup yields CDR1 MNHEY and CDR2 SVGEGT. Germline trimming cut 6 bases from V and 4 bases from J; bases unmatched to any gene: 3. This CDR3 is 15 amino acids long. For the CDR3, the DNA is TGTGCCAGCAGCATGGGACTAGCGGGGGCAGATACGCAGTATTTT. This sequence encodes CASSMGLAGADTQYF.

The gene calls are TRBV5-1 and TRBJ1-1, with D perhaps TRBD1 (5 bases). This CDR3 region has 15 residues. Deletions cut 0 bases from V and 1 base from J, with 10 bases between. Germline V lookup: CDR1 SGHRS, CDR2 YFSETQ. CDR3 protein: CASSLGSTENTEAFF. Here the CDR3 DNA reads TGCGCCAGCAGCTTGGGATCGACAGAGAACACTGAAGCTTTCTTT.

V is TRBV15 and J is TRBJ1-2; D is uncertain. From germline, CDR1 is LNHNV and CDR2 YYDKDF (reference sequence). Trimming removed 8 bases from V and 4 bases from J, with 8 bases in between. This CDR3 contains 11 residues. The CDR3 nucleotides are TGTGCCACCGGCATCTCCTATGGCTACACCTTC. This encodes CATGISYGYTF.

The chain recombines TRBV27 with TRBJ1-1; perhaps TRBD1 as D (6 bases). V was trimmed by 3 bases and J by 4 bases, leaving 12 bases between them. The CDR3 totals 14 residues. CDR1 is MNHEY and CDR2 is SMNVEV in the germline V gene (reference sequence). The CDR3 DNA follows: TGTGCCAGCAGTTTTGGGGGCGCGGGCACTGAAGCTTTCTTT. Encoded protein: CASSFGGAGTEAFF.

The V gene is TRBV19, the J gene TRBJ2-3; 8 bases align to TRBD1. The V and J ends lost 1 base and 2 bases, in that order; junction bases with no gene match: 5. The CDR3 runs to 16 residues. CDR1 LNHDA and CDR2 SQIVND come from the germline V gene (reference sequence). The CDR3 nucleotides are TGTGCCAGTAGTATAGGGACAGGGAAATACACAGATACGCAGTATTTT. Protein product: CASSIGTGKYTDTQYF.

This clone was recorded only once. The rearrangement joins TRBV6-5 to TRBJ1-2; D possibly corresponds to TRBD1 (6 bases). CDR3 length equals 14 residues. From germline, CDR1 is MNHEY and CDR2 SVGAGI. Trimming cost V 8 bases and J 4 bases, with 17 bases left between them. CDR3 residues: CASAQVQGSYGYTF. The DNA for the CDR3 is TGTGCCAGCGCCCAGGTTCAGGGGTCCTATGGCTACACCTTC.

The gene calls are TRBV5-1 and TRBJ2-5, with TRBD2 matching 12 bases. The V gene end was trimmed by 4 bases and the J gene end by 5 bases; junction bases not matched to a gene: 3. Per the germline V gene, CDR1 is SGHRS and CDR2 is YFSETQ. The CDR3 has 14 residues. The CDR3, as DNA: TGCGCCAGCAGCCCGGGACTAGCGGGTGAGACCCAGTACTTC. Protein sequence: CASSPGLAGETQYF.

The V call is TRBV3-1 (or the pseudogene TRBV3-2), the J call TRBJ2-3; 8 positions agree with TRBD2. CDR3 size: 14 residues. The germline V gene has CDR1 LGHDT and CDR2 YNNKEL (reference sequence). Losses at the gene ends were 3 bases for V and 9 bases for J; bases not matched to a gene: 8. The CDR3 bases are TGTGCCAGCAGCCAGGGCGGGGGGTTAGGCACGCAGTATTTT. Protein: CASSQGGGLGTQYF.

V and J are TRBV5-1 and TRBJ2-7; D unclear. V was pared by 0 bases and J by 4 bases, with 5 bases between. Germline V gene sequence: CDR1 SGHRS, CDR2 YFSETQ. The CDR3 is made up of 12 amino acids. As DNA, the CDR3 is TGCGCCAGCAGCTTGGATATATACGAGCAGTACTTC. Translation gives CASSLDIYEQYF.

This clone was counted a single time. This chain connects TRBV7-2 to TRBJ2-5; 8 bases map to TRBD1. The CDR3 loop spans 14 amino acids. V was clipped by 4 bases and J by 7 bases; unmatched bases: 8. CDR1 and CDR2 from the germline V gene are SGHTA and FQGNSA. CDR3 loop: CASSSRTGQGTQYF. In nucleotides, the CDR3 is TGTGCCAGCAGCTCCCGGACAGGGCAGGGGACCCAGTACTTC. The variable domain in full, completed from reference TRBV7-2 and TRBJ2-5, reads GAGVSQSPSNKVTEKGKDVELRCDPISGHTALYWYRQSLGQGLEFLIYFQGNSAPDKSGLPSDRFSAERTGGSVSTLTIQRTQQEDSAVYLCASSSRTGQGTQYFGPGTRLLVL.

This clone has a single count. The V and J genes are TRBV19 and TRBJ2-2; D ambiguous. Trimming removed 8 bases from V and 3 bases from J, with 10 bases in between. Germline V gene lookup returns CDR1 LNHDA and CDR2 SQIVND (reference sequence). The CDR3 is made up of 13 amino acids. The CDR3: CASLNRDTGELFF. DNA for the CDR3: TGTGCCAGTTTGAACAGAGACACCGGGGAGCTGTTTTTT. Filled out from reference TRBV19 and TRBJ2-2, the complete variable domain reads DGGITQSPKYLFRKEGQNVTLSCEQNLNHDAMYWYRQDPGQGLRLIYYSQIVNDFQKGDIAEGYSVSREKKESFPLTVTSAQKNPTAFYLCASLNRDTGELFFGEGSRLTVL.

The gene calls are TRBV2 and TRBJ2-7, with 11 bases that match TRBD2. V dropped 11 bases and J dropped 3; count of bases not matched to a gene: 6. Germline CDR1 and CDR2: SNHLY and FYNNEI. The CDR3 contains 13 residues. The CDR3: CAGKLAGDYEQYF. DNA of the CDR3: TGTGCCGGCAAACTAGCGGGGGACTACGAGCAGTACTTC.

This sequence joins TRBV7-8 and TRBJ1-6; TRBD1 agrees at 7 bases. This CDR3 is 16 amino acids long. Germline CDR1 reads SGHVS; CDR2 reads FQNEAQ. V dropped 2 bases and J dropped 5; count of bases not matched to a gene: 6. This CDR3 reads CASSLRQGRNNSPLHF. Here the CDR3 DNA reads TGTGCCAGCAGCTTAAGACAGGGAAGGAATAATTCACCCCTCCACTTT.

The chain uses TRBV9 and TRBJ2-2; 8 bases fit TRBD2. The CDR3 is 16 amino acids. Germline V lookup: CDR1 SGDLS, CDR2 YYNGEE. The V gene end was trimmed by 4 bases and the J gene end by 4 bases; junction bases not matched to a gene: 9. The CDR3 is CASSPREGRLTGELFF. CDR3 coding DNA: TGTGCCAGCAGCCCCCGGGAGGGGAGGCTCACCGGGGAGCTGTTTTTT.

The rearrangement links TRBV7-8 to TRBJ2-1; 7 bases fit TRBD2. Germline trimming cut 2 bases from V and 10 bases from J; bases unmatched to any gene: 11. Germline V gene lookup returns CDR1 SGHVS and CDR2 FQNEAQ. The CDR3 runs to 15 residues. CDR3 DNA sequence: TGTGCCAGCAGCTTATTCCTGGGGGGGTTTAGGGAGCAGTTCTTC. Residues: CASSLFLGGFREQFF.

The V and J genes are TRBV15 and TRBJ2-6, with 8 bases aligning to TRBD1. The CDR3 totals 19 residues. V was pared by 5 bases and J by 1 base, with 13 bases of the junction left unmatched. CDR1 and CDR2 from the germline V gene are LNHNV and YYDKDF (reference sequence). CDR3 sequence (DNA): TGTGCCACCAGCCTCCTAAAGGGGCAGGGGGCGTCTGGGGCCAACGTCCTGACTTTC. This sequence encodes CATSLLKGQGASGANVLTF.

This chain uses TRBV3-1 (or the pseudogene TRBV3-2) with TRBJ2-3; TRBD2 matches 8 bases. The V gene's germline CDR1 is LGHDT and CDR2 YNNKEL (reference sequence). This CDR3 is 17 amino acids long. The V and J ends lost 1 base and 5 bases, in that order; junction bases with no gene match: 11. CDR3 DNA: TGTGCCAGCAGCCAAGGGCTTACGGGGGGGCTTCAAGATACGCAGTATTTT. This gives the protein CASSQGLTGGLQDTQYF.